One and the same sample provided the 9 T cell receptor beta chains below, sequenced in a study of T cells in Graves' hyperthyroidism and ophthalmopathy (dated by TCRdb to about 2019). Library prep was done by multiplex PCR. TCRdb names Illumina HiSeq 2000 as the instrument used. Amplification of TCR beta CDR3 regions was carried out from RNA transcripts. The TCR CDR3 was subjected to a first round of RT-PCR using the HTBI primer set and the Qiagen OneStep RT-PCR kit. TCRdb trimmed public reads at Q25 via fastp, called clones via MiXCR and kept in-frame beta chains. Entries are consolidated by CDR3 protein sequence, retaining the most common genes and DNA. This sample lists 300,000 to 400,000 distinct CDR3 sequences; about 15% were detected once. Of the sample, around 24% falls within the top ten clones. The sequencing sample was made of blood. The receptors come from a woman in her twenties or thirties with Graves' hyperthyroidism.

This clonotype was seen repeatedly, ten times or more. The chain uses TRBV18 and TRBJ1-5; a possible D gene is TRBD1 (5 bases). Germline loops: CDR1 KGHSH, CDR2 LQKENI. Trimming stripped 3 bases from V and 7 bases from J, with 16 bases between. CDR3 length: 15 residues. The DNA for the CDR3 is TGTGCCAGCTCACCCACCGGCAGGGCGGTCCAGCCCCAGCATTTT. Protein: CASSPTGRAVQPQHF.

CDR3 in amino acids: CSAREHLMAEAFF. In DNA, the CDR3 is TGCAGTGCTAGAGAACATCTAATGGCTGAAGCTTTCTTT. The genes are TRBV20-1 and TRBJ1-1; D remains ambiguous. In germline, CDR1 is DFQATT, CDR2 SNEGSKA (reference sequence). The CDR3 is 13 residues long. V lost 0 bases and J 6 bases, leaving 11 bases between the germline ends.

This clonotype was picked up many times. The chain uses TRBV20-1 and TRBJ2-7; tentative D call: TRBD2 (5 bases). V was pared by 1 base and J by 1 base, with 17 bases between. The CDR3 runs 16 residues. Germline CDR1 reads DFQATT; CDR2 reads SNEGSKA (reference sequence). This CDR3 reads CSARVPDGRGSYEQYF. Here the CDR3 DNA reads TGCAGTGCTAGAGTCCCTGATGGCCGCGGGTCCTACGAGCAGTACTTC.

This clonotype came up a few times. DNA of the CDR3: TGTGCCAGCAGCTTATCAGAGGTCGGGGTCTATGGCTACACCTTC. It specifies CASSLSEVGVYGYTF. The chain carries TRBV7-2 and TRBJ1-2; D uncertain. With 2 bases removed from V and 4 bases from J, the gap between germline ends came to 14 bases. In germline, CDR1 is SGHTA, CDR2 FQGNSA. The CDR3 runs to 15 residues.

This clonotype appeared many times. The chain has TRBV6-1 and TRBJ2-2; D remains unclear. In germline, CDR1 is MNHNS, CDR2 SASEGT. The CDR3 covers 12 residues. The V end was cut by 8 bases, the J end by 3 bases, with 7 bases between. The CDR3 sequence is CASCRDTGELFF. The CDR3 DNA follows: TGTGCCAGCTGTAGAGACACCGGGGAGCTGTTTTTT.

This clonotype was picked up many times. The chain employs TRBV7-8 and TRBJ2-1; the D call may be TRBD1 or TRBD2 (5 bases each). This CDR3 spans 15 amino acids. CDR1 and CDR2 (germline): SGHVS, FQNEAQ. V was cut by 5 bases and J by 7 bases, with 18 bases left in between. DNA for the CDR3: TGTGCCAGCAGCGGGCCAGGGCGGGCTGATAATGAGCAGTTCTTC. Translation: CASSGPGRADNEQFF.

This clonotype was counted many times. V is TRBV14 and J is TRBJ2-3, with D tentatively TRBD2 (5 bases). V was clipped by 1 base and J by 7 bases, with 18 bases between them. The germline V gene has CDR1 SGHDN and CDR2 FVKESK. The CDR3 sequence is 16 residues long. The CDR3 region is CASSQVGILDAHTQYF. In DNA, the CDR3 is TGTGCCAGCAGCCAAGTCGGGATCCTCGACGCCCATACGCAGTATTTT.

This clonotype showed up many times. The CDR3, as DNA: TGTGCCAGCAGTAGAACCGGGACAGGGACGAGCACTGAAGCTTTCTTT. As protein: CASSRTGTGTSTEAFF. The gene calls are TRBV2 and TRBJ1-1; 9 bases fit TRBD1. The J segment lost 4 bases and the V segment lost 5 bases, leaving 11 bases of the junction unmatched. The CDR3 is made up of 16 amino acids. The germline V gene encodes CDR1 SNHLY and CDR2 FYNNEI.

The chain employs TRBV25-1 and TRBJ2-7; the D gene is possibly TRBD2 (6 bases). Germline values: CDR1 MGHDK, CDR2 SYGVNS. V lost 3 bases and J 4 bases, leaving 13 bases between the germline ends. CDR3 length: 14 amino acids. The CDR3 nucleotides are TGTGCCAGCAGTGATCCCGGGAGCGAATACGAGCAGTACTTC. Residues: CASSDPGSEYEQYF.